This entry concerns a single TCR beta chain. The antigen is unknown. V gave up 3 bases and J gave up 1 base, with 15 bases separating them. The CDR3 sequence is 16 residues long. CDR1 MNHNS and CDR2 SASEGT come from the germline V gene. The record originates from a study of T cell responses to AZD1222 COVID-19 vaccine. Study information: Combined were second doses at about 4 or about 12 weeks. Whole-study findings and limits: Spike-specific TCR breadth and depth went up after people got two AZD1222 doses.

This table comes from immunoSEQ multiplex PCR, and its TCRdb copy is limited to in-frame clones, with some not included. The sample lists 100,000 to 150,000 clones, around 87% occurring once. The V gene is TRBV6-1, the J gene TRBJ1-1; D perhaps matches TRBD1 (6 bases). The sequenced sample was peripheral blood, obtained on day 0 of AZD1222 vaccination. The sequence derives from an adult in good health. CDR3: CASSERGGRPNTEAFF. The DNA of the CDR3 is TGTGCCAGCAGTGAGAGGGGGGGCAGGCCGAACACTGAAGCTTTCTTT.